The 22 T cell receptor beta chains below come from one sample, sequenced in a study of blood T cells in healthy people across ages. For the second PCR, which ran for about 6 to 11 cycles, a sample-barcoded 5' primer and a J-beta primer mix were used. One entry per CDR3 protein results from TCRdb running MiXCR on the 5' RACE reads. Here the sample spans approximately 780,000 distinct CDR3 sequences, more than 25% being singletons. These data were also reused for a study on T cells of mothers and their children.

The sequencing input was blood. These receptors were taken from a boy younger than 18 in good health.

This chain joins TRBV20-1 and TRBJ1-5; 10 nucleotides align to TRBD1. From germline, CDR1 is DFQATT and CDR2 SNEGSKA (reference sequence). The junction had 4 bases not matched to a gene; V was cut back by 5 bases and J by 6 bases. This CDR3 region has 13 residues. The CDR3: CSAGGTGAQPQHF. The CDR3 DNA is TGCAGTGCTGGGGGGACAGGGGCTCAGCCCCAGCATTTT.

The chain uses TRBV10-3 and TRBJ2-5; 9 positions agree with TRBD1. The J call is uncertain, as TRBJ2-7 better fits the DNA end. Germline CDR1 and CDR2: ENHRY and SYGVKD. The CDR3 has 14 residues. CDR3 amino acids: CAISGQGESYEQYF. The CDR3 DNA is TGTGCCATCAGTGGACAGGGGGAATCCTACGAGCAGTACTTC.

This clonotype was counted many times. This chain links TRBV25-1 with TRBJ2-7, with D hard to call. The CDR3 has 11 residues. Trimming removed 3 bases from V and 0 bases from J, with 0 bases in between. In germline, CDR1 is MGHDK, CDR2 SYGVNS. The CDR3, as DNA: TGTGCCAGCAGTGACTCCTACGAGCAGTACTTC. This translates into CASSDSYEQYF.

This clonotype appeared a few times. This rearrangement joins TRBV6-6 to TRBJ2-7; TRBD2 is a possible D gene (5 bases). The length of the CDR3 is 14 residues. V gave up 4 bases and J gave up 5 bases, with 15 bases separating them. From germline, CDR1 is MNHNY and CDR2 SVGAGI (reference sequence). CDR3 loop: CASSWEKGSDEQYF. CDR3 bases: TGTGCCAGCAGTTGGGAGAAAGGTTCGGACGAGCAGTACTTC.

This clonotype was seen a few times. The rearrangement joins TRBV12-5 to TRBJ2-6, with TRBD1 as a possible D gene (5 bases). CDR1 is LGHNT, CDR2 FRNRAP, per germline. This CDR3 has 15 residues. V lost 5 bases and J 0 bases, leaving 8 bases between the germline ends. The CDR3 nucleotides are TGTGCTAGTGGTCCCCAGGGCTCTGGGGCCAACGTCCTGACTTTC. Translated, it gives CASGPQGSGANVLTF.

The CDR3 DNA is TGCAGCGTTGAAGATGACAACTCTGGAAACACCATATATTTT. Its translation is CSVEDDNSGNTIYF. V and J are TRBV29-1 and TRBJ1-3; D gene uncertain. The germline V gene has CDR1 SQVTM and CDR2 ANQGSEA. CDR3 length: 14 amino acids. V dropped 0 bases and J dropped 0 bases, with 6 bases sitting between them. The full variable domain, its missing parts supplied by reference TRBV29-1 and TRBJ1-3, is SAVISQKPSRDICQRGTSLTIQCQVDSQVTMMFWYRQQPGQSLTLIATANQGSEATYESGFVIDKFPISRPNLTFSTLTVSNMSPEDSSIYLCSVEDDNSGNTIYFGEGSWLTVV.

V gene TRBV12-3 or TRBV12-4 combines with J gene TRBJ2-3; D gene unclear. The CDR3 loop spans 11 amino acids. V lost 6 bases and J lost 3, with 4 bases in between. As DNA, the CDR3 is TGTGCCAGCAGGGTTACAGATACGCAGTATTTT. This translates into CASRVTDTQYF.

The gene calls are TRBV9 and TRBJ2-1; perhaps TRBD2 as D (7 bases). Trimming stripped 2 bases from V and 2 bases from J, with 11 bases between. Germline V gives CDR1 SGDLS, CDR2 YYNGEE. The CDR3 has 15 residues. In DNA form, the CDR3 reads TGTGCCAGCAGCGTGGGGGGGGACACCTACAATGAGCAGTTCTTC. Protein product: CASSVGGDTYNEQFF.

The chain is built from TRBV28 and TRBJ1-2, with D hard to call. Germline CDR1 reads MDHEN; CDR2 reads SYDVKM. The V end was cut by 6 bases, the J end by 4 bases, with 12 bases between. This CDR3 has 13 amino acids. The CDR3 sequence is CASRARIFYGYTF. CDR3 nucleotides: TGTGCCAGCAGAGCGCGCATTTTCTATGGCTACACCTTC.

This clonotype was counted only a few times. The J gene is TRBJ2-7, the V gene TRBV12-3 or TRBV12-4; D is possibly TRBD1 (7 bases). This CDR3 spans 16 amino acids. Trimming cost V 5 bases and J 0 bases, with 17 bases left between them. This chain's CDR3 is CASSPRDSPFSYEQYF. The CDR3 DNA is TGTGCCAGCAGTCCGCGGGACAGCCCTTTCTCCTACGAGCAGTACTTC.

This clonotype was picked up a small number of times. CDR3 nucleotides: TGTGCCAGCAGCCAGGGGGGCTTACCCGCTCGGGAGCAGTACTTC. Translating it yields CASSQGGLPAREQYF. The chain carries TRBV12-3 or TRBV12-4 and TRBJ2-7; D is perhaps TRBD1 (7 bases). This CDR3 contains 15 residues. V was pared by 6 bases and J by 7 bases, with 22 bases between.

This clonotype came up a few times. The chain has TRBV6-6 and TRBJ1-4; D unresolved. CDR1 and CDR2 (germline): MNHNY, SVGAGI (reference sequence). The CDR3 has 14 amino acids. V was cut by 5 bases and J by 5 bases, with 12 bases left in between. The CDR3 DNA is TGTGCCAGCAGTCACGGAGGGAGCAATGAAAAACTGTTTTTT. It specifies CASSHGGSNEKLFF.

The rearrangement links TRBV28 to TRBJ1-4; D is ambiguous. Germline CDR1 MDHEN, CDR2 SYDVKM. The CDR3 extends over 14 amino acids. V lost 3 bases and J lost 4, with 9 bases in between. The CDR3 nucleotides read TGTGCCAGCAGTTTCGGAAGGGTTAATGAAAAACTGTTTTTT. This encodes CASSFGRVNEKLFF.

This clonotype was counted only a few times. This chain links TRBV6-6 with TRBJ1-5; D remains ambiguous. Trimming left V 5 bases short and J 3 bases short, with 8 bases between. Germline V CDR1 and CDR2: MNHNY, SVGAGI (reference sequence). This CDR3 has 13 amino acids. CDR3 amino acids: CASSNQPNQPQHF. The CDR3 DNA follows: TGTGCCAGCAGTAACCAACCCAATCAGCCCCAGCATTTT.

This chain joins TRBV9 and TRBJ1-1; D call uncertain. The CDR3 is 14 amino acids. Per the germline V gene, CDR1 is SGDLS and CDR2 is YYNGEE. Trimming removed 3 bases from V and 0 bases from J, with 9 bases in between. The CDR3 DNA reads as TGTGCCAGCAGCGACGGAGGCATGAACACTGAAGCTTTCTTT. It codes for CASSDGGMNTEAFF.

The V and J genes are TRBV5-5 and TRBJ2-3, with D uncertain. Germline V gene data show CDR1 as SGHKS and CDR2 as YYEKEE (reference sequence). The CDR3 is 17 residues long. Trimming left V 5 bases short and J 5 bases short, with 24 bases between. The CDR3 DNA is TGTGCCAGCAGTCCCCCTCTGGTTGAGCCTGACGAAGATACGCAGTATTTT. Protein product: CASSPPLVEPDEDTQYF.

CDR3 residues: CASSEWARRWGDTDTQYF. The DNA of the CDR3 is TGTGCCAGCAGTGAATGGGCCCGACGGTGGGGGGATACAGATACGCAGTATTTT. The chain joins TRBV25-1 to TRBJ2-3, with D maybe TRBD2 (6 bases). The CDR3 runs 18 residues. Germline CDR1 and CDR2: MGHDK and SYGVNS. V lost 1 base, J lost 3 bases, and 20 bases lay in between.

This chain connects TRBV29-1 to TRBJ1-1; D remains ambiguous. There are 13 residues in the CDR3. The germline V and J ends were trimmed by 6 bases and 0 bases, with 11 bases remaining between them. Germline V gene sequence: CDR1 SQVTM, CDR2 ANQGSEA. This CDR3 is CSVDRRLNTEAFF. In DNA, the CDR3 is TGCAGCGTCGACCGGAGGTTGAACACTGAAGCTTTCTTT.

The chain recombines TRBV5-6 with TRBJ1-2; D might be TRBD1 (5 bases). The CDR3 runs to 14 residues. Per the germline V gene, CDR1 is SGHDT and CDR2 is YYEEEE. V lost 0 bases and J lost 2, with 8 bases in between. CDR3 in amino acids: CASSLGGRNYGYTF. The CDR3 nucleotides are TGTGCCAGCAGCTTGGGGGGCAGAAACTATGGCTACACCTTC.

The rearrangement uses TRBV20-1 and TRBJ1-2, with a possible D match to TRBD1 (6 bases). The CDR3 loop spans 12 amino acids. Trimming cost V 1 base and J 4 bases, with 7 bases left between them. CDR1 DFQATT and CDR2 SNEGSKA come from the germline V gene (reference sequence). The CDR3 is CSARGGAYGYTF. In nucleotides, the CDR3 is TGCAGTGCTAGAGGGGGGGCCTATGGCTACACCTTC.

This clonotype came up a few times. The V gene is TRBV7-3, the J gene TRBJ2-3; 10 nucleotides agree with TRBD2. Germline V CDR1 and CDR2: SGHTA, FQGTGA. The J segment lost 1 base and the V segment lost 3 bases, leaving 7 bases of the junction unmatched. There are 17 residues in the CDR3. CDR3 loop: CASSLPQGTSGTDTQYF. The CDR3 DNA follows: TGTGCCAGCAGCTTGCCCCAAGGGACTAGCGGCACAGATACGCAGTATTTT.

This clonotype has more than one count but fewer than ten. The CDR3 DNA reads TGCGCCAGCAGCCCCGGACCCATGCTGAACACTGAAGCTTTCTTT. The encoded protein is CASSPGPMLNTEAFF. This sequence joins TRBV4-1 and TRBJ1-1, with D unresolved. Looked up from germline, CDR1 is MGHRA and CDR2 is YSYEKL. The germline V and J ends were trimmed by 4 bases and 0 bases, with 12 bases remaining between them. The CDR3 is made up of 15 amino acids.